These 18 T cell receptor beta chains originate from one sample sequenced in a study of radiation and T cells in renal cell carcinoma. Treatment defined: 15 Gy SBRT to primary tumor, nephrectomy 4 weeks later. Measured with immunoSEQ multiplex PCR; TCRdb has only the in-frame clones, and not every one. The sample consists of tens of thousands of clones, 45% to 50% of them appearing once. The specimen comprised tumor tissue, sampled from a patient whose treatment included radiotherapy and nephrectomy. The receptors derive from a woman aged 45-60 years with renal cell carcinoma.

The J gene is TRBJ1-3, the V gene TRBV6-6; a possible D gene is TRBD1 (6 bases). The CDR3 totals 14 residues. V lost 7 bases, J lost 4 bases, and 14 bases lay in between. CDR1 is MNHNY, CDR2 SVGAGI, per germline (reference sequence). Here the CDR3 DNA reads TGTGCCAGCATGGTACTACAGGGAGGAAACACCATATATTTT. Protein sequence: CASMVLQGGNTIYF.

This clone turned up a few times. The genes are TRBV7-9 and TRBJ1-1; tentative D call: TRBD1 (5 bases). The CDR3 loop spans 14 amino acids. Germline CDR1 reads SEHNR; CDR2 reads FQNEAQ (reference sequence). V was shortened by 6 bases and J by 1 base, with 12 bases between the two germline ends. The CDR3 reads CASSQGASNTEAFF. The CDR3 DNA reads TGTGCCAGCAGTCAAGGGGCCTCGAACACTGAAGCTTTCTTT.

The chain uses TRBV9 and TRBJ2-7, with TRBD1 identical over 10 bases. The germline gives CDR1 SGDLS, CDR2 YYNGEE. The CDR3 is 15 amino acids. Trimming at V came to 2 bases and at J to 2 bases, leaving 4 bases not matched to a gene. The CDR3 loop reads CASSVGTGAPYEQYF. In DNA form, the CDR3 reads TGTGCCAGCAGCGTCGGGACAGGGGCGCCCTACGAGCAGTACTTC.

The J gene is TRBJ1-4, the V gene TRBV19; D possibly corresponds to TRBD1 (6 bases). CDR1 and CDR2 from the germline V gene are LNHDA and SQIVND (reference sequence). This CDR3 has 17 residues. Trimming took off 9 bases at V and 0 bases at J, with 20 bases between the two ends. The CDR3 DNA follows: TGTGCCAGCTGGGGCGCAGGACAGCCTACAACTAATGAAAAACTGTTTTTT. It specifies CASWGAGQPTTNEKLFF.

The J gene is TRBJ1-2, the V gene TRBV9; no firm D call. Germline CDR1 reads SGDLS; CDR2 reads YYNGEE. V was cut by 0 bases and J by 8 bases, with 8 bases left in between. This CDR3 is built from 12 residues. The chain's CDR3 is CASSVDQSGYTF. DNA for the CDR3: TGTGCCAGCAGCGTAGATCAGAGCGGCTACACCTTC.

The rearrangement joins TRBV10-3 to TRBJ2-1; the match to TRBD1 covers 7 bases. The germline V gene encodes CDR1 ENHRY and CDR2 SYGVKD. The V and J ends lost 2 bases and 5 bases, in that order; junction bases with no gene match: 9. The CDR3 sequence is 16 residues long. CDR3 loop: CAISERQGKSDNEQFF. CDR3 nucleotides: TGTGCCATCAGTGAGCGACAGGGAAAGTCCGACAATGAGCAGTTCTTC.

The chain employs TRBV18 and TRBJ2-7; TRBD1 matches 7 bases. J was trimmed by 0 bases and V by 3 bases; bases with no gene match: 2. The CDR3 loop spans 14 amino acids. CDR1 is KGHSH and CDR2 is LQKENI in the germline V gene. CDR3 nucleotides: TGTGCCAGCTCACCCAGGGGGTTCTCCTACGAGCAGTACTTC. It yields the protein CASSPRGFSYEQYF.

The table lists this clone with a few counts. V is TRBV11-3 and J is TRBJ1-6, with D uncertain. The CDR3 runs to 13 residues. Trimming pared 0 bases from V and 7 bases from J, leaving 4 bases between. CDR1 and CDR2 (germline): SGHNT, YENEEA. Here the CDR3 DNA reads TGTGCCAGCAGCTTAGATGGAAATTCACCCCTCCACTTT. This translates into CASSLDGNSPLHF.

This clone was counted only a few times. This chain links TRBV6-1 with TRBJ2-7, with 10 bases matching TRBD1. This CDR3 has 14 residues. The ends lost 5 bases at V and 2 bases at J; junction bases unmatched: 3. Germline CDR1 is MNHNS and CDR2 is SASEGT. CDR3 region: CASSRGQGPYEQYF. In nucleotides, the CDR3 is TGTGCCAGCAGTAGGGGACAGGGGCCCTACGAGCAGTACTTC.

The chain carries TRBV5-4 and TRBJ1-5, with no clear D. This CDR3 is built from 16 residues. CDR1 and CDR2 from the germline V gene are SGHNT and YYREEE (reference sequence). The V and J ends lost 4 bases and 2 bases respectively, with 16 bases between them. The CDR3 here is CASSIAGSRGNQPQHF. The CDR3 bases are TGTGCCAGCAGCATTGCCGGATCCCGTGGCAATCAGCCCCAGCATTTT.

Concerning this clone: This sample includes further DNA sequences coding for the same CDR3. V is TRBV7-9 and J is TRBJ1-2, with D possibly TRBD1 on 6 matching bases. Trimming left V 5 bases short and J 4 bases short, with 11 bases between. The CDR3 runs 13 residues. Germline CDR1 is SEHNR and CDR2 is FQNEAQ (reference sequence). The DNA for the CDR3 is TGTGCCAGCAGCCTACAGGGAAGCTATGGCTACACCTTC. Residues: CASSLQGSYGYTF.

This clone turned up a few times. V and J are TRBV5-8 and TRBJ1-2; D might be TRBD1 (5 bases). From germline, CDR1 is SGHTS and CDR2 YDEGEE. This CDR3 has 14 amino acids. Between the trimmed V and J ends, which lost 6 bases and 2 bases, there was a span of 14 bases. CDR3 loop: CASTRQLGNYGYTF. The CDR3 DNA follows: TGTGCCAGCACTAGACAGCTCGGGAACTATGGCTACACCTTC. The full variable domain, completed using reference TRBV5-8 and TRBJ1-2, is EAGVTQSPTHLIKTRGQQATLRCSPISGHTSVYWYQQALGLGLQFLLWYDEGEERNRGNFPPRFSGRQFPNYSSELNVNALELEDSALYLCASTRQLGNYGYTFGSGTRLTVV.

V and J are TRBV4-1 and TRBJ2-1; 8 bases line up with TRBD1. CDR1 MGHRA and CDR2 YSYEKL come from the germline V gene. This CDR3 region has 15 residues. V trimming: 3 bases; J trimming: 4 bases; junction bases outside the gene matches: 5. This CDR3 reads CASSQAGQGYNEQFF. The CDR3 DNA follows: TGCGCCAGCAGCCAGGCAGGACAGGGATACAATGAGCAGTTCTTC.

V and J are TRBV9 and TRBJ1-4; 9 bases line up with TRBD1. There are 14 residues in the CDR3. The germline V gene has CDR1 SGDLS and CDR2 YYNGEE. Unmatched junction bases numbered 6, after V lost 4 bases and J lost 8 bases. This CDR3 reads CASSPGTGIEKLFF. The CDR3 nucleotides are TGTGCCAGCAGCCCCGGGACAGGGATAGAAAAACTGTTTTTT.

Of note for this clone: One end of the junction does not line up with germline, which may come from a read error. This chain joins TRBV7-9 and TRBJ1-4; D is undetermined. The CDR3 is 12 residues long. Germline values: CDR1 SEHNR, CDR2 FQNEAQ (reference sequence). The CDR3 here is CASSLSGGISVF. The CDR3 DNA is TGTGCCAGCAGCTTATCGGGAGGGATAAGCGTTTTT.

The CDR3 coding sequence is TGTGCCAGCAGCTTAGAGTGGGCCTATGGCTACACCTTC. This encodes CASSLEWAYGYTF. This chain joins TRBV7-2 and TRBJ1-2; no reliable D call. The length of the CDR3 is 13 residues. V was shortened by 1 base and J by 4 bases, with 7 bases between the two germline ends. CDR1 and CDR2 (germline): SGHTA, FQGNSA.

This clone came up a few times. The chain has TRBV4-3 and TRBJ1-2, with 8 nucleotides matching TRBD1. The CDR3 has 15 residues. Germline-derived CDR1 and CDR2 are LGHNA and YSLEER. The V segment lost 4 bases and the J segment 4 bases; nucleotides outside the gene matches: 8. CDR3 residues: CASSLKLTGGYGYTF. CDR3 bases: TGCGCCAGCAGCCTCAAACTTACAGGGGGCTATGGCTACACCTTC.

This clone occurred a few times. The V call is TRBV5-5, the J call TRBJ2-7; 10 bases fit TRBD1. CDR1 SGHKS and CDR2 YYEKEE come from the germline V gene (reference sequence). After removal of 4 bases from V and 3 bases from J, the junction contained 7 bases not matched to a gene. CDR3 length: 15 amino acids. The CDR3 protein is CASSPGTGVGYEQYF. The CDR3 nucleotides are TGTGCCAGCAGCCCTGGGACAGGGGTTGGCTACGAGCAGTACTTC.